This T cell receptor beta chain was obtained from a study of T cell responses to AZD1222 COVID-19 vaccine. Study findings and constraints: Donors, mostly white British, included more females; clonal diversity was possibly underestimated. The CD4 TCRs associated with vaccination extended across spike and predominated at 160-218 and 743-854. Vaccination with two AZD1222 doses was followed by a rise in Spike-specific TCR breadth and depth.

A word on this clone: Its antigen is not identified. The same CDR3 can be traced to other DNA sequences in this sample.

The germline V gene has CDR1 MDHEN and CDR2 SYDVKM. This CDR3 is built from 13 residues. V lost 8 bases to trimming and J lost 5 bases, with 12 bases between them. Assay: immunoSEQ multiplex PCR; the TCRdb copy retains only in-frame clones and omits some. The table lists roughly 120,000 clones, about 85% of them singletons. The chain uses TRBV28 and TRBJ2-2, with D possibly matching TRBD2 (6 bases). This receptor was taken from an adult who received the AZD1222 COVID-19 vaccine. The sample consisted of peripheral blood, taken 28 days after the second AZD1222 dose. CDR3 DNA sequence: TGTGCCAGCTCTCTACGGGGGACCGGGGAGCTGTTTTTT. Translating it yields CASSLRGTGELFF.